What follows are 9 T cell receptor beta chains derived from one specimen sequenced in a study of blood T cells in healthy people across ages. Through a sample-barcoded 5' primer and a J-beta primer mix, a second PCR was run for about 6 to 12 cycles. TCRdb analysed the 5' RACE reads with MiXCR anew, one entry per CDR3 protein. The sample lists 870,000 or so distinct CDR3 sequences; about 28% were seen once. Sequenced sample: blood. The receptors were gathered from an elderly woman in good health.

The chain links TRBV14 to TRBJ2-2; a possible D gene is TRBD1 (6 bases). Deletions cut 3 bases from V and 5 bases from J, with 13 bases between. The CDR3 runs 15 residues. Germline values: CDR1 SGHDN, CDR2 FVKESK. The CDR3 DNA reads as TGTGCCAGCAGCCATTGGGGGCGTTTTACCGGGGAGCTGTTTTTT. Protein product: CASSHWGRFTGELFF.

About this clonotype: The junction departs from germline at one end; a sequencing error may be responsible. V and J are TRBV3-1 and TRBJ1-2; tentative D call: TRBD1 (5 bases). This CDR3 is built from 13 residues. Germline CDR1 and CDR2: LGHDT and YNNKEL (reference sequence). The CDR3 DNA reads TGTGCCAGCAGCCAGCAGGGCGTCTATGGCCACACCTTC. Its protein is CASSQQGVYGHTF.

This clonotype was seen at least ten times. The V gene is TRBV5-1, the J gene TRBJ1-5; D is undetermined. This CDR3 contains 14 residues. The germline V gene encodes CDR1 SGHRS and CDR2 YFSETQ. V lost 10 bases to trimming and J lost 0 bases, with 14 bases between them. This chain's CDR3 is CASRLGDSNQPQHF. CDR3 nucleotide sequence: TGCGCCTCAAGGTTGGGAGATAGCAATCAGCCCCAGCATTTT.

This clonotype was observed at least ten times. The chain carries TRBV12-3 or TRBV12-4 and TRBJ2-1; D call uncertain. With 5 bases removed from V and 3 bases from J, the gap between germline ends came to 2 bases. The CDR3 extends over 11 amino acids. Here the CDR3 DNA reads TGTGCCAGCAGTGACTACAATGAGCAGTTCTTC. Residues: CASSDYNEQFF.

For the CDR3, the DNA is TGCGCCAGCAGCCCCCTCACTCAGATAAACACTGAAGCTTTCTTT. Its translation: CASSPLTQINTEAFF. The chain links TRBV5-1 to TRBJ1-1; D is ambiguous. Germline V gene data show CDR1 as SGHRS and CDR2 as YFSETQ. The CDR3 loop spans 15 amino acids. The V end was cut by 4 bases, the J end by 2 bases, with 15 bases between.

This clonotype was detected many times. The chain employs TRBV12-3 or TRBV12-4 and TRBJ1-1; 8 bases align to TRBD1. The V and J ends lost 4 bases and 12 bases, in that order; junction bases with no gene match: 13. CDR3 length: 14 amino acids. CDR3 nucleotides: TGTGCCAGCAGTTCAACCGGGACAGGTCAGGAAACTTTCTTT. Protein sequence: CASSSTGTGQETFF.

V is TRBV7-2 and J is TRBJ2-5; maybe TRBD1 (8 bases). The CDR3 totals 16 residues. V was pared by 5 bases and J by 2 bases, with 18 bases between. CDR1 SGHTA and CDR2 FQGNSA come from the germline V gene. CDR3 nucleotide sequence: TGTGCCAGCAGCCGCAGGGGGCGGGGGACTCAAGAGACCCAGTACTTC. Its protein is CASSRRGRGTQETQYF.

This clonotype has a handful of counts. The CDR3: CASSRVGGLNYGYTF. The CDR3 DNA is TGTGCCAGCAGCCGCGTTGGAGGCCTAAACTATGGCTACACCTTC. The rearrangement links TRBV7-2 to TRBJ1-2; no firm D call. Germline V gene lookup returns CDR1 SGHTA and CDR2 FQGNSA. The CDR3 is 15 amino acids. Trimming took off 5 bases at V and 2 bases at J, with 15 bases between the two ends.

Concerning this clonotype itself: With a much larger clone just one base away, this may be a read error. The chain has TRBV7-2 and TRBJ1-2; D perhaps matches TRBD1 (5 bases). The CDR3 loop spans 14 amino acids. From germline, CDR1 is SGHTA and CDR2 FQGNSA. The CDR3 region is CASSTLGVSYGDTF. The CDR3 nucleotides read TGTGCCAGCAGCACTCTAGGGGTCAGCTATGGCGACACCTTC.